This T cell receptor beta chain is from a study of graft-versus-host responses after intestinal transplantation. On the study more broadly: Among the recipients, transplants were multivisceral, liver-intestinal, or isolated intestinal.

Produced via immunoSEQ multiplex PCR; TCRdb's table is partial and in-frame only. The data show about 9,600 clones, 75% to 90% seen once. Comments on this clone: Its cognate antigen is unknown.

There are 14 residues in the CDR3. From germline, CDR1 is SGDLS and CDR2 YYNGEE. Trimming took 4 bases from V and 2 from J; bases not matched to a gene: 5. Intraepithelial and lamina propria lymphocytes were freed from processed graft tissue. Study-wide points: Among circulating GvH clones, peak levels were associated with early post-transplant declines in HvG clones. The marrow of recipients harbored GvH clones, and ileum or blood showed some of them first. Some patients had graft-donor T cell macrochimerism. In their allografts, the ratios of graft-versus-host to host-versus-graft T cell clones were high.

The V and J genes are TRBV9 and TRBJ1-2; TRBD1 aligns across 7 bases. This receptor was taken from a human patient who received an intestinal transplant, so some T cells may come from the graft donor. This material consisted of ileum tissue, taken roughly 710 days after intestinal transplantation. CDR3 sequence (DNA): TGTGCCAGCAGCCTCTGGGACAGAAACTATGGCTACACCTTC. It codes for CASSLWDRNYGYTF.